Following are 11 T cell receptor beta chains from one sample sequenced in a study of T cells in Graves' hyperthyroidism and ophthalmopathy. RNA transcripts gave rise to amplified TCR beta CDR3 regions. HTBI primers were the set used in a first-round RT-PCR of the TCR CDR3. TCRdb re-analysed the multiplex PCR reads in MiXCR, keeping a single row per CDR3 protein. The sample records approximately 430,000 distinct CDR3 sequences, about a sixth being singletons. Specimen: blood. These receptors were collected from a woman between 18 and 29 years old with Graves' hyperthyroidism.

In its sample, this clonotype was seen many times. CDR3 residues: CASSQTVQETQYF. The CDR3, as DNA: TGTGCCAGCAGCCAAACGGTTCAAGAGACCCAGTACTTC. The chain uses TRBV3-1 and TRBJ2-5, with D uncertain. CDR3 length: 13 amino acids. With 2 bases removed from V and 2 bases from J, the gap between germline ends came to 6 bases. Germline CDR1 is LGHDT and CDR2 is YNNKEL (reference sequence).

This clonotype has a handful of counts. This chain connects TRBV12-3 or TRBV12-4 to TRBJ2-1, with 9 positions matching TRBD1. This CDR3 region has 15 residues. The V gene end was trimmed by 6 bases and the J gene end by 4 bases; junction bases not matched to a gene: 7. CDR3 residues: CASRQGAQPYNEQFF. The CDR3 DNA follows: TGTGCCAGCAGACAGGGGGCACAACCATACAATGAGCAGTTCTTC.

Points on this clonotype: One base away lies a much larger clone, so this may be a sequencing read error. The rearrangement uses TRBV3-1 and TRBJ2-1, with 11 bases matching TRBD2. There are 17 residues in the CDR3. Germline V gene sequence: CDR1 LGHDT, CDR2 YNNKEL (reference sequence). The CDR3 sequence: CASSLWGLADSYNEQSF. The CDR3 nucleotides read TGTGCCAGCAGCCTTTGGGGACTAGCGGACTCCTACAATGAGCAGTCCTTC.

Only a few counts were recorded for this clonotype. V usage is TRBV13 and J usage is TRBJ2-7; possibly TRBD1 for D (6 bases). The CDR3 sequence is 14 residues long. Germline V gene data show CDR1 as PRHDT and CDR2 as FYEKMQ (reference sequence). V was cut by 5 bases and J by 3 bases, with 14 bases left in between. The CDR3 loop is CASSTNRDNYEQYF. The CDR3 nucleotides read TGTGCCAGCAGCACGAACAGGGATAACTACGAGCAGTACTTC.

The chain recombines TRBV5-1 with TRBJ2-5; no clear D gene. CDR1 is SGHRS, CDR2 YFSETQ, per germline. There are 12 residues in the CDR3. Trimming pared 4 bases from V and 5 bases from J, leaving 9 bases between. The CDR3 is CASSINRETQYF. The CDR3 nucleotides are TGCGCCAGCAGCATCAACCGTGAGACCCAGTACTTC. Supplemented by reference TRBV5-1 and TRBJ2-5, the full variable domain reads KAGVTQTPRYLIKTRGQQVTLSCSPISGHRSVSWYQQTPGQGLQFLFEYFSETQRNKGNFPGRFSGRQFSNSRSEMNVSTLELGDSALYLCASSINRETQYFGPGTRLLVL.

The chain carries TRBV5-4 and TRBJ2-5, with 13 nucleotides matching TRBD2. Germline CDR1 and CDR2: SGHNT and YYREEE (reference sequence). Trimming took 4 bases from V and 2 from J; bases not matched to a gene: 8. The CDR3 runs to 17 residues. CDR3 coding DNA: TGTGCCAGCAGCCGGACTAGCGGGAGAGGGTCACAAGAGACCCAGTACTTC. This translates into CASSRTSGRGSQETQYF.

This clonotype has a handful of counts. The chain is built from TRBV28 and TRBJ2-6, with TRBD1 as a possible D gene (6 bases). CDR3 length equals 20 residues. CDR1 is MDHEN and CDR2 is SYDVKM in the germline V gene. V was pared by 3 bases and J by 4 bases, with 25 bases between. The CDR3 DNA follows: TGTGCCAGCAGTTTTCGGGGCAGGGGACGGAAACGGGAAGGGGCCAACGTCCTGACTTTC. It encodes CASSFRGRGRKREGANVLTF.

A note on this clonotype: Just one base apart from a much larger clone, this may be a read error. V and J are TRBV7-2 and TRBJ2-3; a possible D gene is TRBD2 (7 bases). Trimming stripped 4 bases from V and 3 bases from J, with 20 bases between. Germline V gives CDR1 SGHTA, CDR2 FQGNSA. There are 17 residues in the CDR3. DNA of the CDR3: TGTGCCAGCAGCTCAGCGATCGGGGGGCAGTGGACAGATACGCAGTATTTT. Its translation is CASSSAIGGQWTDTQYF.

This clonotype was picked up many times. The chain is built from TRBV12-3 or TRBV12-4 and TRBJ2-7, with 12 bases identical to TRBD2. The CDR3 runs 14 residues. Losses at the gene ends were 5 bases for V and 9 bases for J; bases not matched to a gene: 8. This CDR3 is CASSPRTSGTVQYF. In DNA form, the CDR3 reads TGTGCCAGCAGTCCTCGGACTAGCGGGACGGTGCAGTACTTC.

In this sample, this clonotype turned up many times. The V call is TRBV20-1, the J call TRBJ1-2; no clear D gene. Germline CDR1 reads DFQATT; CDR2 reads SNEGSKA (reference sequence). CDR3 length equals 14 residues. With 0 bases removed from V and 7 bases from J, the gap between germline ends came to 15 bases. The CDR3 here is CSARDEDGRRGYTF. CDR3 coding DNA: TGCAGTGCTAGAGACGAGGACGGCCGACGTGGCTACACCTTC.

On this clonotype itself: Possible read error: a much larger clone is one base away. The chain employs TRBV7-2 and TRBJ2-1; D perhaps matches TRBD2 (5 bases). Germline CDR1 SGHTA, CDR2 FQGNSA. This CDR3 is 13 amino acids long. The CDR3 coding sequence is TGTGTCAGCAGCTCACGCCGAGGGTCTGAGCAGTTCTTC. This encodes CVSSSRRGSEQFF.